Presented here are 25 T cell receptor beta chains from one specimen sequenced in a study of blood T cell repertoires in COVID-19. Clones were read by immunoSEQ multiplex PCR, and TCRdb kept only the in-frame ones, dropping some. This table has 200,000 to 300,000 clones, around 90% appearing once. Source material: peripheral blood. These receptor sequences come from a man in his sixties who had recovered from COVID-19.

The gene calls are TRBV10-3 and TRBJ1-6; 7 bases map to TRBD1. The V gene's germline CDR1 is ENHRY and CDR2 SYGVKD. The CDR3 covers 14 residues. V was clipped by 6 bases and J by 6 bases; unmatched bases: 5. The CDR3 coding sequence is TGTGCCATCAGCGGGGACAGAAGTAATTCACCCCTCCACTTT. Translated, it gives CAISGDRSNSPLHF.

This clone is a singleton in its sample. The CDR3 is CASSASGTVSYNEQFF. In nucleotides, the CDR3 is TGTGCCAGTAGTGCCTCCGGGACAGTCTCCTACAATGAGCAGTTCTTC. V usage is TRBV19 and J usage is TRBJ2-1; TRBD1 matches at 7 bases. The CDR3 length is 16 residues. With 5 bases clipped from V and 0 bases from J, the junction kept 7 bases outside the gene matches. Germline V gene sequence: CDR1 LNHDA, CDR2 SQIVND (reference sequence).

The V and J genes are TRBV9 and TRBJ1-3, with D unresolved. V lost 4 bases and J 4 bases, leaving 12 bases between the germline ends. The germline V gene encodes CDR1 SGDLS and CDR2 YYNGEE. The CDR3 runs to 14 residues. The CDR3 sequence: CASSLQDSGNTIYF. For the CDR3, the DNA is TGTGCCAGCAGCTTGCAGGACTCGGGAAACACCATATATTTT.

The chain uses TRBV9 and TRBJ2-2; 9 nucleotides match TRBD1. Trimming cost V 4 bases and J 1 base; bases outside gene matches: 8. The germline V gene has CDR1 SGDLS and CDR2 YYNGEE. This CDR3 region has 17 residues. CDR3 coding DNA: TGTGCCAGCAGCAGCCCGCGACAGGGGGGGAACACCGGGGAGCTGTTTTTT. It encodes CASSSPRQGGNTGELFF.

The chain joins TRBV7-9 to TRBJ2-2, with 11 positions matching TRBD2. With 5 bases clipped from V and 2 bases from J, the junction kept 7 bases outside the gene matches. In germline, CDR1 is SEHNR, CDR2 FQNEAQ (reference sequence). This CDR3 comprises 17 residues. The DNA for the CDR3 is TGTGCCAGCAGCGGTCAACTAGCGGGGGATAACACCGGGGAGCTGTTTTTT. This sequence encodes CASSGQLAGDNTGELFF.

V usage is TRBV25-1 and J usage is TRBJ1-1; weak D call: TRBD1 (6 bases). V was trimmed by 4 bases and J by 4 bases, leaving 16 bases between them. CDR1 and CDR2 from the germline V gene are MGHDK and SYGVNS. The CDR3 consists of 15 residues. The DNA for the CDR3 is TGTGCCAGCAGTGCTAGTAGTCTAGGGGGCACTGAAGCTTTCTTT. Its protein is CASSASSLGGTEAFF.

This clone was found once. V gene TRBV11-2 combines with J gene TRBJ1-3, with D possibly TRBD1 on 5 matching bases. CDR1 and CDR2 from the germline V gene are SGHAT and FQNNGV. CDR3 size: 16 residues. Trimming shortened V by 5 bases and J by 0 bases, and 14 bases separated the two germline ends. This CDR3 is CASSGRGLNSGNTIYF. CDR3 nucleotides: TGTGCCAGCAGCGGAAGGGGCCTGAACTCTGGAAACACCATATATTTT.

The count of this clone is one. The DNA of the CDR3 is TGTGCCTGGAGTGTGGGGGGAACTAATGAAAAACTGTTTTTT. Residues: CAWSVGGTNEKLFF. V is TRBV30 and J is TRBJ1-4, with D perhaps matching TRBD1 (5 bases). The CDR3 has 14 residues. V was cut by 0 bases and J by 1 base, with 6 bases left in between. The V gene's germline CDR1 is GTSNPN and CDR2 SVGIG (reference sequence).

The chain combines TRBV5-6 with TRBJ2-7, with 8 bases that match TRBD1. The ends lost 0 bases at V and 0 bases at J; junction bases unmatched: 5. CDR1 is SGHDT, CDR2 YYEEEE, per germline. The CDR3 extends over 16 amino acids. The CDR3 nucleotides are TGTGCCAGCAGCTTGGGTGGTGGGACAGGCTCCTACGAGCAGTACTTC. Translation: CASSLGGGTGSYEQYF.

The V gene is TRBV5-8, the J gene TRBJ1-5; 11 nucleotides agree with TRBD1. CDR1 and CDR2 from the germline V gene are SGHTS and YDEGEE. V trimming: 5 bases; J trimming: 2 bases; junction bases outside the gene matches: 3. CDR3 length equals 15 residues. The CDR3 spells CASRRTGGGNQPQHF. CDR3 bases: TGTGCCAGCAGACGGACAGGGGGCGGCAATCAGCCCCAGCATTTT.

This clone was detected only once. The chain is built from TRBV3-1 (or the pseudogene TRBV3-2) and TRBJ2-1, with 7 positions matching TRBD2. V shed 3 bases and J 5 bases; nucleotides not matched to a gene: 7. Germline V lookup: CDR1 LGHDT, CDR2 YNNKEL (reference sequence). The CDR3 is 15 amino acids. The CDR3 DNA is TGTGCCAGCAGCCAGAGGACTAGAGGCCACAATGAGCAGTTCTTC. The encoded protein is CASSQRTRGHNEQFF.

The genes are TRBV2 and TRBJ1-4, with D tentatively TRBD1 (5 bases). This CDR3 has 14 residues. Looked up from germline, CDR1 is SNHLY and CDR2 is FYNNEI. The V and J ends lost 5 bases and 3 bases respectively, with 10 bases between them. CDR3 residues: CASSKQGSNEKLFF. The CDR3, as DNA: TGTGCCAGCAGTAAGCAGGGATCTAATGAAAAACTGTTTTTT.

This clone was recorded once. The J gene is TRBJ2-3, the V gene TRBV24-1, with D possibly TRBD1 on 5 matching bases. The V end was cut by 3 bases, the J end by 4 bases, with 10 bases between. The germline gives CDR1 KGHDR, CDR2 SFDVKD. The CDR3 has 14 amino acids. CDR3 loop: CATSDHAGPDTQYF. The CDR3 coding sequence is TGTGCCACCAGTGATCACGCAGGGCCAGATACGCAGTATTTT.

This chain connects TRBV9 to TRBJ2-2; D uncertain. V was clipped by 7 bases and J by 1 base, with 8 bases between them. The CDR3 is 13 amino acids. Per the germline V gene, CDR1 is SGDLS and CDR2 is YYNGEE. The CDR3, as DNA: TGTGCCAGCCAGAGACAGAACACCGGGGAGCTGTTTTTT. Encoded protein: CASQRQNTGELFF.

This chain connects TRBV18 to TRBJ2-3; TRBD2 matches 8 bases. V dropped 5 bases and J dropped 1; count of bases not matched to a gene: 8. CDR3 length: 16 residues. Germline V gene sequence: CDR1 KGHSH, CDR2 LQKENI. CDR3: CASSTGTRYRTDTQYF. The CDR3 region has the DNA TGTGCCAGCTCAACCGGGACTAGATATCGCACAGATACGCAGTATTTT. The full variable domain, with the rest looked up from reference TRBV18 and TRBJ2-3, is NAGVMQNPRHLVRRRGQEARLRCSPMKGHSHVYWYRQLPEEGLKFMVYLQKENIIDESGMPKERFSAEFPKEGPSILRIQQVVRGDSAAYFCASSTGTRYRTDTQYFGPGTRLTVL.

The chain combines TRBV6-1 with TRBJ1-5; D call uncertain. Germline loops: CDR1 MNHNS, CDR2 SASEGT. Trimming removed 2 bases from V and 8 bases from J, with 16 bases in between. The CDR3 extends over 15 amino acids. The CDR3 DNA sequence: TGTGCCAGCAGTGAAACCGGCCGCGGATTCAAGCCCCAGCATTTT. Protein sequence: CASSETGRGFKPQHF.

This chain connects TRBV27 to TRBJ2-3; TRBD1 might be the D (9 bases). Germline lookup yields CDR1 MNHEY and CDR2 SMNVEV (reference sequence). Trimming shortened V by 6 bases and J by 5 bases, and 24 bases separated the two germline ends. This CDR3 is built from 17 residues. The CDR3 bases are TGTGCCAGCAGACCCTACAGGGGGCTAGCGGGTGGAGATACGCAGTATTTT. Protein: CASRPYRGLAGGDTQYF.

The CDR3 DNA reads TGTGCCAGTCACATAGGGGGGGGGAACGCTAACTATGGCTACACCTTC. Protein: CASHIGGGNANYGYTF. The chain has TRBV28 and TRBJ1-2; perhaps TRBD1 as D (6 bases). The V gene lost 9 bases and the J gene lost 0 bases, with 20 bases spanning the gap. Per the germline V gene, CDR1 is MDHEN and CDR2 is SYDVKM. This CDR3 has 16 amino acids.

The CDR3 DNA sequence: TGTGCCAGCTCACCTAGGACAGGGGACAATGAGCAGTTCTTC. Protein product: CASSPRTGDNEQFF. The V call is TRBV18, the J call TRBJ2-1; 9 bases are shared with TRBD1. This CDR3 is 14 amino acids long. Germline V CDR1 and CDR2: KGHSH, LQKENI. The junction had 2 bases not matched to a gene; V was cut back by 3 bases and J by 5 bases.

The chain has TRBV5-1 and TRBJ2-4, with D tentatively TRBD1 (5 bases). Germline V CDR1 and CDR2: SGHRS, YFSETQ. V shed 1 base and J shed 9 bases, with 14 bases lying between them. CDR3 size: 14 residues. The CDR3 DNA sequence: TGCGCCAGCAGCTTGCTAGGGGAATTTGGCATTCAGTACTTC. Amino acids: CASSLLGEFGIQYF.

This clone was counted between two and nine times. The chain couples TRBV28 to TRBJ1-5, with TRBD1 matching over 10 bases. This CDR3 is built from 14 residues. From germline, CDR1 is MDHEN and CDR2 SYDVKM. Losses at the gene ends were 8 bases for V and 6 bases for J; bases not matched to a gene: 7. The DNA for the CDR3 is TGTGCCAGCCGGCCGACAGGGGGCAGTCAGCCCCAGCATTTT. This sequence encodes CASRPTGGSQPQHF.

Only a few counts were recorded for this clone. The chain is built from TRBV5-1 and TRBJ2-7, with TRBD1 matching over 7 bases. CDR3 length: 16 amino acids. Germline V gene lookup returns CDR1 SGHRS and CDR2 YFSETQ. The ends lost 3 bases at V and 0 bases at J; junction bases unmatched: 9. CDR3 DNA: TGCGCCAGCAGCTGGGAGTCTGGGGACAGCTCCTACGAGCAGTACTTC. It yields the protein CASSWESGDSSYEQYF.

The genes are TRBV9 and TRBJ2-1; TRBD1 matches 8 bases. Germline V gene lookup returns CDR1 SGDLS and CDR2 YYNGEE. This CDR3 contains 16 residues. J was trimmed by 2 bases and V by 0 bases; bases with no gene match: 4. CDR3 coding DNA: TGTGCCAGCAGCGTAGCTTGGGGACAGGCCTACAATGAGCAGTTCTTC. This gives the protein CASSVAWGQAYNEQFF.

In the case of this clone: The sample carries other DNA sequences with the same CDR3. In DNA, the CDR3 is TGTGCCAGCTCACCTACTAGCACAGATACGCAGTATTTT. It codes for CASSPTSTDTQYF. This chain connects TRBV18 to TRBJ2-3; no clear D. The germline V and J ends were trimmed by 3 bases and 0 bases, with 4 bases remaining between them. This CDR3 comprises 13 residues. CDR1 and CDR2 (germline): KGHSH, LQKENI.

The chain is built from TRBV28 and TRBJ1-4, with 7 bases matching TRBD1. V dropped 8 bases and J dropped 3; count of bases not matched to a gene: 12. This CDR3 region has 16 residues. The germline CDR1 and CDR2 sequences are MDHEN and SYDVKM. The CDR3 spells CASSNIWGTANEKLFF. The CDR3 DNA sequence: TGTGCCAGCTCAAACATCTGGGGGACAGCTAATGAAAAACTGTTTTTT.